Included here is one T cell receptor beta chain sequence, with context. The sample is drawn from a study of blood T cell repertoires in COVID-19. Study in general: Both acute and convalescent COVID-19 samples were obtained from the United States, Italy and Spain. PBMCs, B-cell-depleted T cells, or T cells provided the cDNA or gDNA that made up the material.

The CDR3 runs to 14 residues. CDR1 SGDLS and CDR2 YYNGEE come from the germline V gene. Trimming left V 6 bases short and J 6 bases short, with 16 bases between. Original processing methods: Estimation of nucleated cell counts was performed using reference gene primer amplification. Measured with immunoSEQ multiplex PCR; TCRdb has only the in-frame clones, and not every one. Clone size and the V and J calls come from that table; the DNA yielded D and trimming. In the table there are tens of thousands of clones, 70% to 85% of which are singletons. The origin of this receptor is a man in his 60s with acute or convalescent COVID-19. The sequencing sample was made of peripheral blood. The chain has TRBV9 and TRBJ1-5; D perhaps matches TRBD1 (6 bases). CDR3 sequence reads: CASTPGGVGQPQHF. DNA of the CDR3: TGTGCCAGCACTCCGGGGGGCGTAGGTCAGCCCCAGCATTTT.